A selection of T cell receptor beta chains follows, all from one sample in a study of T-cell reconstitution after alpha-beta-depleted transplantation in children. MiXCR was run by TCRdb on the PCR reads, yielding one entry per CDR3 protein. The data contain about 500,000 distinct CDR3 sequences, 30% to 35% of them singletons. The sample here was PBMCs from the stem cell graft donor, taken from the stem cell graft. The receptors were gathered from a human donor who donated a stem cell graft to a child with aplastic anemia. CDR3s include the opening cysteine and the closing phenylalanine or tryptophan. Each record gives: J gene, clone size, V gene, D gene, CDR3 protein, CDR3 DNA. A D gene is named only where the DNA matches it firmly. Clone size is shown for a subset of rows, as once, few, many or a class of expanded clone.

TRBJ2-1 | NA | TRBV20-1 | NA | CSAKNRGRSYNEQFF | TGCAGTGCTAAGAACCGGGGCCGCTCCTACAATGAGCAGTTCTTC
TRBJ1-2 | NA | TRBV27 | NA | CASSSPGGLYGYTF | TGTGCCAGCAGTTCCCCGGGGGGTCTCTATGGCTACACCTTC
TRBJ2-1 | few | TRBV5-1 | TRBD2 | CASSLAGAGDPNEQFF | TGCGCCAGCAGCTTGGCCGGGGCGGGAGACCCCAATGAGCAGTTCTTC
TRBJ2-2 | NA | TRBV3-1 | TRBD2 | CASSPTSGENTGELFF | TGTGCCAGCAGCCCGACTAGCGGGGAAAACACCGGGGAGCTGTTTTTT
TRBJ2-2 | NA | TRBV6-2/TRBV6-3 | TRBD1 | CASQDRGRGTGELFF | TGTGCCAGCCAGGACAGGGGGCGCGGCACCGGGGAGCTGTTTTTT
TRBJ2-3 | NA | TRBV3-1 | NA | CASSPTGTSTDTQYF | TGTGCCAGCAGTCCCACCGGGACTAGCACAGATACGCAGTATTTT
TRBJ1-2 | few | TRBV4-3 | TRBD1 | CASSQPGQGNHGYTF | TGCGCCAGCAGCCAGCCTGGACAGGGGAATCATGGCTACACCTTC
TRBJ1-4 | NA | TRBV29-1 | TRBD1 | CSVTGLTGGSEKLFF | TGCAGCGTCACAGGCCTGACAGGGGGTTCTGAAAAACTGTTTTTT
TRBJ1-1 | NA | TRBV11-3 | TRBD1 | CASTKQGARIMNTEAFF | TGTGCCAGCACTAAACAGGGGGCAAGAATTATGAACACTGAAGCTTTCTTT
TRBJ2-3 | NA | TRBV9 | NA | CASSVSLQGRAQYF | TGTGCCAGCAGCGTATCTCTCCAGGGGCGGGCGCAGTATTTT
TRBJ1-1 | few | TRBV7-2 | TRBD1 | CASSEGQGAPRNTEAFF | TGTGCCAGCAGCGAGGGACAGGGGGCCCCTCGGAACACTGAAGCTTTCTTT
TRBJ2-5 | NA | TRBV5-1 | TRBD1 | CASTEWPSDRVRETQYF | TGCGCCAGCACCGAGTGGCCGAGTGACAGGGTTCGGGAGACCCAGTACTTC
TRBJ2-1 | NA | TRBV12-3/TRBV12-4 | NA | CASSFGRVYNEQFF | TGTGCCAGCAGTTTCGGTAGGGTTTACAATGAGCAGTTCTTC
TRBJ1-3 | NA | TRBV29-1 | NA | CSSLGGTSGNTIYF | TGCAGCTCACTCGGTGGGACATCTGGAAACACCATATATTTT
TRBJ1-1 | NA | TRBV29-1 | NA | CSAYRATMAEAFF | TGCAGCGCCTACAGGGCAACCATGGCTGAAGCTTTCTTT
TRBJ2-1 | NA | TRBV5-1 | TRBD1 | CASSLAGDREPNEQFF | TGCGCCAGCAGCTTGGCCGGCGACAGGGAACCCAATGAGCAGTTCTTC
TRBJ1-3 | NA | TRBV7-9 | TRBD1 | CASSIDRGFGNTIYF | TGTGCCAGCAGCATCGACAGGGGTTTTGGAAACACCATATATTTT
TRBJ2-1 | NA | TRBV4-3 | TRBD2 | CASSQAAGGPGDEQFF | TGCGCCAGCAGCCAAGCGGCGGGAGGGCCCGGGGATGAGCAGTTCTTC
TRBJ2-1 | NA | TRBV7-7 | NA | CASSLGGGPDYEQFF | TGTGCCAGCAGCCTAGGGGGAGGGCCCGACTATGAGCAGTTCTTC
TRBJ1-2 | NA | TRBV4-3 | NA | CASSQDFRGSPYGYTF | TGCGCCAGCAGCCAAGATTTCCGTGGGTCCCCCTATGGCTACACCTTC
TRBJ1-5 | NA | TRBV23-1 | TRBD1 | CASSQSPGTALNQPQHF | TGCGCCAGCAGTCAGTCCCCGGGGACAGCCCTTAATCAGCCCCAGCATTTT
TRBJ2-5 | few | TRBV6-2/TRBV6-3 | TRBD1 | CASRTGGVKETQYF | TGTGCCAGCAGGACAGGGGGCGTTAAGGAGACCCAGTACTTC
TRBJ2-7 | NA | TRBV6-5 | NA | CASSYDGGAREQYF | TGTGCCAGCAGTTACGATGGGGGGGCGCGGGAGCAGTACTTC
TRBJ1-5 | NA | TRBV6-5 | TRBD1 | CASSYDPQGQINQPQHF | TGTGCCAGCAGTTACGATCCTCAGGGACAGATCAATCAGCCCCAGCATTTT
TRBJ2-7 | NA | TRBV4-2 | TRBD2 | CASSQTSGRFHEQYF | TGTGCCAGCAGCCAAACTAGCGGGAGGTTCCACGAGCAGTACTTC
TRBJ2-3 | NA | TRBV5-1 | NA | CASSLQPTDTQYF | TGCGCCAGCAGCTTGCAGCCCACAGATACGCAGTATTTT
TRBJ2-3 | NA | TRBV29-1 | NA | CSVEDVRRSSQYF | TGCAGCGTTGAAGATGTTAGAAGGAGCTCGCAGTATTTT
TRBJ1-2 | NA | TRBV12-3/TRBV12-4 | TRBD1 | CASRRTGANGGYTF | TGTGCCAGCAGGCGGACAGGGGCAAATGGTGGCTACACCTTC
TRBJ2-1 | few | TRBV11-2 | TRBD1 | CASSSTLGFYRGNEQFF | TGTGCCAGCAGCTCAACCCTTGGGTTCTACAGGGGCAATGAGCAGTTCTTC
TRBJ1-2 | NA | TRBV12-3/TRBV12-4 | TRBD1 | CASSATGQGYGYTF | TGTGCCAGCAGCGCAACCGGACAGGGCTATGGCTACACCTTC
TRBJ2-1 | few | TRBV7-2 | TRBD2 | CASTSTSGSNEQFF | TGTGCCAGCACCTCGACTAGCGGGAGCAATGAGCAGTTCTTC
TRBJ2-5 | NA | TRBV20-1 | TRBD1 | CSAPTRTGRRETQYF | TGCAGTGCGCCGACCCGGACAGGGAGAAGGGAGACCCAGTACTTC
TRBJ1-2 | NA | TRBV25-1 | NA | CASSVTAYGYTF | TGTGCCAGCAGTGTTACAGCCTATGGCTACACCTTC
TRBJ2-1 | few | TRBV29-1 | TRBD2 | CSVESAGGTGWDNEQFF | TGCAGCGTTGAATCAGCGGGAGGTACGGGTTGGGACAATGAGCAGTTCTTC
TRBJ2-3 | NA | TRBV6-5 | NA | CASSSSGQDTHYF | TGTGCCAGCAGTTCCTCAGGGCAAGATACGCATTATTTT
TRBJ2-1 | NA | TRBV29-1 | NA | CSVEGRGSFNEQFF | TGCAGCGTTGAAGGGAGAGGGTCGTTCAATGAGCAGTTCTTC
TRBJ1-5 | NA | TRBV7-2 | TRBD1 | CASSLSTGDQPQHF | TGTGCCAGCAGCTTATCCACAGGGGATCAGCCCCAGCATTTT
TRBJ2-1 | few | TRBV12-3/TRBV12-4 | NA | CASSFGQTYGNEQFF | TGTGCCAGCAGTTTCGGGCAAACGTACGGCAATGAGCAGTTCTTC
TRBJ2-2 | NA | TRBV5-1 | NA | CASTWSASDTGELFF | TGCGCCAGCACCTGGTCGGCATCAGACACCGGGGAGCTGTTTTTT
TRBJ2-3 | NA | TRBV18 | TRBD2 | CASSPAGVTDTQYF | TGTGCCAGCAGCCCAGCGGGGGTCACAGATACGCAGTATTTT
TRBJ1-2 | few | TRBV27 | NA | CASSPDNLVNYGYTF | TGTGCCAGCAGTCCCGACAATTTAGTTAACTATGGCTACACCTTC
TRBJ2-3 | few | TRBV20-1 | TRBD2 | CSARDAGRDYQTDTQYF | TGCAGTGCTAGAGATGCCGGCCGGGACTACCAAACAGATACGCAGTATTTT
TRBJ2-1 | few | TRBV7-2 | NA | CASSFWAGNEQFF | TGTGCCAGCAGCTTTTGGGCAGGTAATGAGCAGTTCTTC
TRBJ1-5 | NA | TRBV20-1 | TRBD1 | CSAQPNDRASNQPQHF | TGCAGTGCTCAACCGAACGACAGGGCGAGCAATCAGCCCCAGCATTTT
TRBJ2-1 | NA | TRBV6-2/TRBV6-3 | NA | CASSLWNSYNEQFF | TGTGCCAGCAGCCTTTGGAATTCCTACAATGAGCAGTTCTTC